This note documents a single T cell receptor beta chain sequence. The sample comes from a study of blood T cell repertoires in COVID-19. Study context: Material from acute and convalescent COVID-19 was sourced from the United States, Italy and Spain. In each case, the material was cDNA or gDNA derived from T cells, B-cell-depleted T cells, or PBMCs.

The V gene's germline CDR1 is SGHAT and CDR2 FQNNGV. The CDR3 loop spans 18 amino acids. V lost 4 bases and J lost 2; bases outside the gene matches: 14. Per the authors' pipeline: How many nucleated cells were present was estimated from reference gene primer amplification. Clones were read by immunoSEQ multiplex PCR, and TCRdb kept only the in-frame ones, dropping some. V and J calls and clone size follow that table, whereas D and trimming were derived from the DNA. The profile shows about 250,000 clones, roughly 77% of them singletons. The specimen was peripheral blood. This clonotype originated in a woman older than 75 with acute or convalescent COVID-19. The rearrangement joins TRBV11-2 to TRBJ2-3; 8 bases match TRBD2. CDR3 DNA sequence: TGTGCCAGCAGCTCCGAGCGGGGGCGGGGCTTGAACACAGATACGCAGTATTTT. It is translated as CASSSERGRGLNTDTQYF.